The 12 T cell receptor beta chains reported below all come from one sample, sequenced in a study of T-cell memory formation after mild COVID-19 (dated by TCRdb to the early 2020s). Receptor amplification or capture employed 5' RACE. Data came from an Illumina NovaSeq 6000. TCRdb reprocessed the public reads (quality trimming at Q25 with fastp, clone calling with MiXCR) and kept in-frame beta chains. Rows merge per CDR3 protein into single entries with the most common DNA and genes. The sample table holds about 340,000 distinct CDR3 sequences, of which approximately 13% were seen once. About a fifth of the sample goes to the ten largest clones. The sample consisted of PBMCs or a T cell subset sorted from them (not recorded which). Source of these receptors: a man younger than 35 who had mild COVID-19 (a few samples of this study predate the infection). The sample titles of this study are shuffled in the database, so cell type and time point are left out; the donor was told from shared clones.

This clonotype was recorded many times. CDR3 protein: CASGGPSRDTEAFF. As DNA, the CDR3 is TGTGCCAGCGGGGGGCCTTCCCGGGACACTGAAGCTTTCTTT. The rearrangement links TRBV12-3 or TRBV12-4 to TRBJ1-1; TRBD1 is a possible D gene (6 bases). This CDR3 comprises 14 residues. V was trimmed by 8 bases and J by 3 bases, leaving 16 bases between them.

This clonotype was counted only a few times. The CDR3 DNA reads as TGTGCCAGCACCGGTAGCGGGGGGCCATCCGAGACCCAGTACTTC. Protein: CASTGSGGPSETQYF. This chain connects TRBV7-2 to TRBJ2-5, with 10 nucleotides matching TRBD2. The CDR3 is 15 amino acids. V gave up 7 bases and J gave up 5 bases; unmatched junction bases: 10. Germline CDR1 SGHTA, CDR2 FQGNSA.

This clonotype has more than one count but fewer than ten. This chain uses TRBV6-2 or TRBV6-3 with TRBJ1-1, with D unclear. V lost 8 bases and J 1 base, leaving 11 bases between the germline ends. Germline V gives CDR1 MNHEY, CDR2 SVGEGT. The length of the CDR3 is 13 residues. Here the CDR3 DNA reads TGTGCCAGCGAGGGCACAACGAACACTGAAGCTTTCTTT. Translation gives CASEGTTNTEAFF.

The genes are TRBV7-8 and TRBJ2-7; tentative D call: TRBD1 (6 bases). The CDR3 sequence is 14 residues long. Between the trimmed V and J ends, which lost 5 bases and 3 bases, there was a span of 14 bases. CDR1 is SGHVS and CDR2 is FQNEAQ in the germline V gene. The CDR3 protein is CASSLADRGYEQYV. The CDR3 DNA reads TGTGCCAGCAGCCTGGCGGACAGAGGCTACGAGCAGTACGTC.

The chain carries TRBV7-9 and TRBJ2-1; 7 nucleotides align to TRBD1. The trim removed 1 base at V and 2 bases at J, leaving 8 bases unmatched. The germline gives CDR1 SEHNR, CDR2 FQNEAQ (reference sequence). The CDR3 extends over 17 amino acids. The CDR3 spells CASSLGVRQGPYNEQFF. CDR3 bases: TGTGCCAGCAGCTTAGGGGTCAGACAGGGACCCTACAATGAGCAGTTCTTC.

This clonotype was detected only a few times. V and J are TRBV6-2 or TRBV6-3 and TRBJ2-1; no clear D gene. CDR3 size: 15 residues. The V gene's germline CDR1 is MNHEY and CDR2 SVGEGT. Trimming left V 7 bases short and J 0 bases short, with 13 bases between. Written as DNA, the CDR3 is TGTGCCAGCATACCGGGTCCACGCTCCTACAATGAGCAGTTCTTC. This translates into CASIPGPRSYNEQFF.

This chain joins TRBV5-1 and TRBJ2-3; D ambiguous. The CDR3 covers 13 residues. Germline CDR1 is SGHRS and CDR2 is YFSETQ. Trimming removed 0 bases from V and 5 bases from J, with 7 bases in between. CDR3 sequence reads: CASSLATEDTQYF. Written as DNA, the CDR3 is TGCGCCAGCAGCTTGGCTACAGAAGATACGCAGTATTTT. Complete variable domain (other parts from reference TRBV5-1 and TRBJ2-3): KAGVTQTPRYLIKTRGQQVTLSCSPISGHRSVSWYQQTPGQGLQFLFEYFSETQRNKGNFPGRFSGRQFSNSRSEMNVSTLELGDSALYLCASSLATEDTQYFGPGTRLTVL.

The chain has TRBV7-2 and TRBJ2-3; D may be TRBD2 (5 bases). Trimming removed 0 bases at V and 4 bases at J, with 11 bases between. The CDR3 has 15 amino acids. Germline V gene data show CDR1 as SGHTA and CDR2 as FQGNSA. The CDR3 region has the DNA TGTGCCAGCAGCTTAGCAGGCAGCGGCGCAGATACGCAGTATTTT. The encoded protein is CASSLAGSGADTQYF.

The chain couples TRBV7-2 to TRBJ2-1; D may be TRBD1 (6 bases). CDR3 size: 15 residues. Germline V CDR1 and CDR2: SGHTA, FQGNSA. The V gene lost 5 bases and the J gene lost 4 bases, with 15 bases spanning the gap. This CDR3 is CASSDRQDPYNEQFF. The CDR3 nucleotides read TGTGCCAGCAGCGACCGACAGGATCCGTACAATGAGCAGTTCTTC.

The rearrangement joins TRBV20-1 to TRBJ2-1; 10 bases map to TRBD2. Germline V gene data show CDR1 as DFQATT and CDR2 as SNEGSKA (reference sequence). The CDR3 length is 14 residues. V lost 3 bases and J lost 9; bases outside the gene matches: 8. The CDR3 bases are TGCAGTGCTAGTCTGGCTAGCGGGGGAAGTGAGCAGTTCTTC. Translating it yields CSASLASGGSEQFF.

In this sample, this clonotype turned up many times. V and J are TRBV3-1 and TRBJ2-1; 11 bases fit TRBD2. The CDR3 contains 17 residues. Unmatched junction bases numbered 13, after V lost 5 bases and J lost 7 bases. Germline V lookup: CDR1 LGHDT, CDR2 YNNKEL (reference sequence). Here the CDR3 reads CASSTILAGGPGNEQFF. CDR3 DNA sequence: TGTGCCAGCAGCACGATCTTAGCGGGGGGGCCGGGGAATGAGCAGTTCTTC.

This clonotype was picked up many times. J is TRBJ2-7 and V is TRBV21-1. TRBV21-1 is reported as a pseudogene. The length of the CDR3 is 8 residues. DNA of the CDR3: TGTGCCAGCAGCAAAGGGTACTTC. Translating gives CASSKGYF.